Each of the 5 T cell receptor beta chains below was sequenced from the same sample in a study of identical twins. TCRdb re-analysed the 5' RACE reads in MiXCR, keeping a single row per CDR3 protein. The repertoire consists of 1.5 million to 2 million distinct CDR3 sequences, with about 30% occurring once and the leading ten covering approximately 0.25%. The sample consisted of cord blood. All receptors come from a newborn girl in good health.

This clonotype appeared a few times. The chain uses TRBV29-1 and TRBJ2-7; possible D gene TRBD1, 7 bases. The CDR3 is 13 amino acids. CDR1 and CDR2 (germline): SQVTM, ANQGSEA. V lost 4 bases and J 2 bases, leaving 12 bases between the germline ends. CDR3 sequence: CSVAQGEAYEQYF. The CDR3 DNA reads as TGCAGCGTTGCTCAGGGGGAGGCCTACGAGCAGTACTTC.

This clonotype has at least ten counts. The chain links TRBV7-9 to TRBJ2-1, with unresolved D. Trimming took 2 bases from V and 4 from J, leaving 12 bases between them. Germline CDR1 is SEHNR and CDR2 is FQNEAQ (reference sequence). The CDR3 runs to 15 residues. CDR3 sequence (DNA): TGTGCCAGCAGCTTATCTCCGAACGATTACAATGAGCAGTTCTTC. Amino acid sequence: CASSLSPNDYNEQFF.

The chain has TRBV4-1 and TRBJ1-1, with D perhaps TRBD1 (5 bases). Germline V gene data show CDR1 as MGHRA and CDR2 as YSYEKL. The CDR3 runs 14 residues. V was trimmed by 3 bases and J by 6 bases, leaving 14 bases between them. CDR3 sequence (DNA): TGCGCCAGCAGCCATCGGGGGGTCGGGCCTGAAGCTTTCTTT. This sequence encodes CASSHRGVGPEAFF.

The table lists this clonotype with a few counts. The DNA of the CDR3 is TGCAGTGGCGGGACAGGGCCCTACGAGCAGTACTTC. Its translation: CSGGTGPYEQYF. V usage is TRBV20-1 and J usage is TRBJ2-7; 9 bases map to TRBD1. Trimming cost V 7 bases and J 2 bases; bases outside gene matches: 3. The V gene's germline CDR1 is DFQATT and CDR2 SNEGSKA (reference sequence). CDR3 length: 12 amino acids.

This clonotype showed up just a few times. V usage is TRBV29-1 and J usage is TRBJ2-1; 9 positions agree with TRBD2. The CDR3 consists of 18 residues. CDR1 is SQVTM, CDR2 ANQGSEA, per germline. After removal of 1 base from V and 1 base from J, the junction contained 11 bases not matched to a gene. CDR3 residues: CSVEGLAGGRGSYNEQFF. The CDR3 bases are TGCAGCGTTGAAGGTCTCGCGGGAGGGCGGGGGTCCTACAATGAGCAGTTCTTC.